A selection of T cell receptor beta chains follows, all from one sample in a study of regulatory T cells in long-lasting Graves disease. TCRdb ran MiXCR on the multiplex PCR reads and lists one entry per CDR3 protein. This table has roughly 250,000 distinct CDR3 sequences, under 20% appearing once. This sample also belongs to another study, concerning T cells in Graves' hyperthyroidism and ophthalmopathy.

The sequencing used peripheral blood mononuclear cells (PBMCs), collected at new diagnosis, from a patient treated with antithyroid drugs. The receptor source for this set is a woman aged 30 to 39 with Graves disease. CDR3s include the opening cysteine and the closing phenylalanine or tryptophan. Fields, in order: J gene, D gene, clone size, V gene, CDR3 protein, CDR3 DNA. D genes are given only for firm matches. The size entry is marked missing in some rows and otherwise reads once, few, many or a size class.

TRBJ1-1 NA many TRBV2 CASGKNGNTEAFF TGTGCCAGCGGGAAGAACGGGAACACTGAAGCTTTCTTT
TRBJ2-7 NA many TRBV20-1 CSATVDYEQYF TGCAGTGCTACGGTTGATTACGAGCAGTACTTC
TRBJ1-2 TRBD1 many TRBV5-1 CASSLLEGAGGYTF TGCGCCAGCAGCTTGTTGGAGGGGGCGGGTGGCTACACCTTC
TRBJ1-2 NA many TRBV18 CASSPTESDYGYTF TGTGCCAGCTCTCCTACAGAGAGTGACTATGGCTACACCTTC
TRBJ1-4 NA many TRBV20-1 CSASTTGGEKLFF TGCAGTGCTAGTACCACGGGCGGGGAAAAACTGTTTTTT
TRBJ1-2 NA many TRBV27 CASSITVLSGGYTF TGTGCCAGCAGTATAACAGTGCTCTCCGGGGGCTACACCTTC
TRBJ1-2 TRBD1 few TRBV4-1 CASSTQGGGYTF TGTGCCAGCTCAACGCAGGGGGGCGGCTACACCTTC
TRBJ2-7 NA many TRBV11-2 CASSLVQNEQYF TGTGCCAGCAGCTTAGTACAAAACGAGCAGTACTTC
TRBJ2-1 NA NA TRBV19 CASSIDSSYNEQFF TGTGCCAGTAGTATCGACAGCTCCTACAATGAGCAGTTCTTC
TRBJ2-7 TRBD2 many TRBV2 CASSVSGGGYEQYF TGTGCCAGCAGTGTCAGCGGGGGGGGGTACGAGCAGTACTTC
TRBJ1-5 NA many TRBV6-5 CASSYSGGGNQPQHF TGTGCCAGCAGTTACTCGGGGGGGGGGAATCAGCCCCAGCATTTT
TRBJ1-3 NA many TRBV4-1 CASAGISTIYF TGCGCCAGCGCAGGGATCAGCACCATATATTTT
TRBJ1-2 TRBD1 many TRBV4-1 CASSQEALEQGSGYTF TGCGCCAGCAGCCAAGAGGCCCTTGAACAGGGGAGCGGCTACACCTTC
TRBJ2-2 TRBD1 many TRBV6-2/TRBV6-3 CASSPRDRDTGELFF TGTGCCAGCAGCCCGCGGGACAGGGACACCGGGGAGCTGTTTTTT
TRBJ2-1 TRBD2 NA TRBV6-1 CASSADSGGAQQFF TGTGCCAGCAGTGCCGATAGCGGGGGGGCCCAGCAGTTCTTC
TRBJ2-4 TRBD2 many TRBV20-1 CSASFPGGNIQYF TGCAGTGCTAGTTTTCCGGGGGGGAACATTCAGTACTTC
TRBJ2-5 NA NA TRBV5-1 CASSLNTRGEETQYF TGCGCCAGCAGCTTGAACACGAGGGGAGAAGAGACCCAGTACTTC
TRBJ1-3 NA NA TRBV7-2 CASSLHGPSGNTIYF TGTGCCAGCAGCTTACACGGGCCCTCTGGAAACACCATATATTTT
TRBJ1-5 NA many TRBV5-1 CASSLLVGEGNQPQHF TGTGCCAGCAGCTTGTTGGTGGGGGAGGGCAATCAGCCCCAGCATTTT
TRBJ2-5 TRBD2 many TRBV11-2 CASSASLAGGETQYF TGTGCCAGCAGCGCCAGCCTAGCGGGGGGTGAGACCCAGTACTTC
TRBJ1-3 NA NA TRBV29-1 CSVGARGGNTIYF TGCAGCGTTGGGGCCCGTGGGGGAAACACCATATATTTT
TRBJ2-3 NA many TRBV5-1 CASSQGGGHTDTQYF TGCGCCAGCAGCCAGGGGGGGGGCCACACAGATACGCAGTATTTT
TRBJ1-1 TRBD1 many TRBV12-3/TRBV12-4 CASRGTGVRPFTEAFF TGTGCCAGCAGGGGGACAGGGGTTCGTCCTTTCACTGAAGCTTTCTTT
TRBJ1-1 TRBD1 few TRBV3-1 CASSQALGQGQTEAFF TGTGCCAGCAGCCAAGCTCTAGGACAGGGGCAAACTGAAGCTTTCTTT
TRBJ2-7 NA NA TRBV12-3/TRBV12-4 CASTMDSRSYEQYF TGTGCCAGCACCATGGACAGTCGCTCCTACGAGCAGTACTTC
TRBJ1-1 TRBD1 many TRBV5-1 CASSWGTGGLNTEAFF TGCGCCAGCAGCTGGGGGACAGGGGGCCTCAACACTGAAGCTTTCTTT
TRBJ2-1 NA many TRBV12-3/TRBV12-4 CASSLYRSSYNEQFF TGTGCCAGCAGTTTATATCGAAGCTCCTACAATGAGCAGTTCTTC
TRBJ1-2 NA many TRBV11-2 CASSLAGFGGYTF TGTGCCAGCAGCTTAGCCGGCTTTGGTGGCTACACCTTC
TRBJ2-7 NA many TRBV7-9 CASSFPGKASYEQYF TGTGCCAGCAGCTTCCCAGGCAAGGCATCCTACGAGCAGTACTTC
TRBJ1-1 NA many TRBV11-3 CASSLEYNTEAFF TGTGCCAGCAGCTTAGAATATAACACTGAAGCTTTCTTT
TRBJ1-1 TRBD1 many TRBV2 CASWGQGKNTEAFF TGTGCCAGCTGGGGACAGGGAAAGAACACTGAAGCTTTCTTT
TRBJ1-2 TRBD1 few TRBV28 CASSRGQNYGYTF TGTGCCAGCAGCCGGGGACAGAACTATGGCTACACCTTC
TRBJ1-5 NA many TRBV4-1 CASSQGTSNQPQHF TGCGCCAGCAGCCAAGGTACGAGCAATCAGCCCCAGCATTTT
TRBJ1-5 NA many TRBV4-2 CASSQSPTQPQHF TGTGCCAGCAGCCAAAGCCCGACACAGCCCCAGCATTTT
TRBJ2-7 NA many TRBV7-2 CASSSQSPYYEQYF TGTGCCAGCAGCTCCCAGTCCCCGTACTACGAGCAGTACTTC
TRBJ1-1 NA few TRBV6-2/TRBV6-3 CASSYLGVMSTEAFF TGTGCCAGCAGTTACTTGGGGGTCATGAGCACTGAAGCTTTCTTT
TRBJ1-6 NA many TRBV12-3/TRBV12-4 CASSLDQGVNSPLHF TGTGCCAGCAGTTTAGACCAGGGCGTAAATTCACCCCTCCACTTT
TRBJ1-1 NA many TRBV6-1 CASSEGPQRNTEAFF TGTGCCAGCAGTGAAGGACCGCAGAGGAACACTGAAGCTTTCTTT
TRBJ2-5 TRBD1 many TRBV19 CASSGDRVAVQYF TGTGCCAGTAGTGGCGACAGGGTTGCGGTCCAGTACTTC
TRBJ1-2 NA many TRBV5-1 CASSPGGRDSAYTF TGCGCCAGCAGCCCCGGGGGACGGGACTCGGCCTACACCTTC
TRBJ1-2 NA many TRBV12-3/TRBV12-4 CASSYENYGYTF TGTGCCAGCAGCTACGAAAACTATGGCTACACCTTC